Listed here is a single T cell receptor beta chain. This clone was found a few times. It lacks a known antigen. No base quality information exists; no much larger clone differs at one position. Donors were healthy HIV-negative adults with no recently reported acute infections or vaccinations. Every donor was a Caucasian adult living in Nashville, Tennessee, USA. CD4+ T cells were enriched through magnetic negative selection, after which naive cells were positively selected on CD45RA and the remaining negative fraction served as the memory subset. After blood collection by leukapheresis, PBMCs were isolated using Ficoll-Histopaque density gradient centrifugation and then cryopreserved in the vapor phase of liquid nitrogen. Analytical flow cytometry was used to check the purity and quantity of each magnetically sorted T cell population. Genomic DNA was isolated from every sorted fraction and measured by UV absorbance on a Nanodrop 2000c.

These data come from a study of shared clonotypes between healthy human individuals (TCRdb year 2020). About the full investigation: The cohort included three men and a couple of women between 18 and 49 years of age. To increase sequencing depth and limit assay-specific biases, TCR repertoire library preparation and sequencing were carried out by different laboratories using diverse techniques. The study deeply sequenced blood TCR repertoires of five healthy adults to estimate repertoire size and the extent of clonotype sharing between individuals. Per donor, leukapheresis produced somewhere between about 0.94 and 10 billion PBMCs. For each donor, three plates each were used for CD4 naive and CD4 memory, two plates were used for CD8 naive, and one plate was used for CD8 memory. What the work shows at the level of the full study, not this receptor alone: Clonotypes shared by all four sorted-subset donors showed higher generation probabilities than non-shared clonotypes. Naive subsets generally had larger estimated clonotype richness than memory subsets did. Sharing across four donors was observed for about 5% of naive CD4, less than 4% of naive CD8, over 2% of memory CD4, and about 0.39% of memory CD8 clonotypes. Incomplete sequencing was indicated by rarefaction of sorted-subset datasets, despite the large sequencing depth. The small number of donors limited the genetic and exposure-history diversity represented. Pairwise subsampling indicated that sequencing depth was expected to affect the degree of clonotype sharing among donors. Sampling was restricted to blood, and TCR repertoires in tissues likely differ from the TCR repertoires found in blood.

Taken from the germline V gene, the CDR1 and CDR2 loops are MDHEN and SYDVKM. The CDR3 holds 17 amino acids from the cysteine to the phenylalanine. Only the CDR3 region is kept as DNA, spanning 51 bases read in frame from base 1. The V and J ends are trimmed by 5 bases and 8 bases, leaving 28 bases between them. TCR CDR3 regions were amplified from genomic DNA by multiplex PCR using the deep immunoSEQ assay. Extracted genomic DNA from each cell subset was spread evenly across all wells of several immunoSEQ 96-well plates, with each plate serving as a replicate. For sorted subsets, each replicate PCR was loaded with 200 ng genomic DNA, equivalent to 25,000 to 30,000 T cell genomes. Purified libraries were measured with a Qubit 3.0 fluorometer, size-checked on a Bioanalyzer 2100, and measured again with the KAPA Library Quantification kit. A separate single-read 150-cycle Illumina NextSeq 550 flow cell was used to sequence each immunoSEQ 96-well plate. For the original study's pipeline: Because the immunoSEQ output included only junctional sequences and no quality scores, the filtering could not be the same as the filtering used for full-length reads. To assign V/J genes and CDR3, sequences were annotated using PyIR, a Python wrapper for IgBLAST v1.9, with IMGT germline references. Any read was removed if the V/J assignment was weak (E-value above 1e-6), the CDR3 was missing, or the read contained stop codons, out-of-frame junctions, or ambiguous translated residues. V3J clonotypes were defined as sequences sharing an identical inferred V gene, J gene, and CDR3 amino acid sequence. Percentage overlap between repertoires was calculated by dividing the number of shared unique clonotypes by the size of the smaller repertoire. RTK rarefaction, the Chao1 estimator, and Recon v2.1 estimates of unobserved clonotypes were used to assess repertoire richness. Generation probabilities for all TCRbeta clonotypes obtained by the gDNA method from a handful of donors were computed using OLGA. The immuneACCESS repertoire file appears here via TCRdb, limited to in-frame rearrangements. These files lack a portion of the clones; in checked studies, under half of the deficit traces to unresolved V genes, and the cause of the others is not known. V and J calls and clone size are given by that table; D and trimming were obtained from the DNA. The sample table records approximately 980,000 clones; 70% to 85% of these occur just once. The ten biggest clones cover over 1.3% of the sample.

Recombination joined TRBV28 with TRBJ2-7, with a weak D call of TRBD2 (7 bases match). This receptor was identified in a man between 18 and 29 years old in good health. Sequences were obtained from memory CD4+ T cells sorted from blood. The sample's cell subset or site, from its label and the paper: CD45RA-negative fraction. The CDR3 in this case is CASSGPDGRGPSLQQYF. The DNA is TGTGCCAGCAGTGGACCCGACGGGCGGGGGCCATCTCTCCAGCAGTACTTC.